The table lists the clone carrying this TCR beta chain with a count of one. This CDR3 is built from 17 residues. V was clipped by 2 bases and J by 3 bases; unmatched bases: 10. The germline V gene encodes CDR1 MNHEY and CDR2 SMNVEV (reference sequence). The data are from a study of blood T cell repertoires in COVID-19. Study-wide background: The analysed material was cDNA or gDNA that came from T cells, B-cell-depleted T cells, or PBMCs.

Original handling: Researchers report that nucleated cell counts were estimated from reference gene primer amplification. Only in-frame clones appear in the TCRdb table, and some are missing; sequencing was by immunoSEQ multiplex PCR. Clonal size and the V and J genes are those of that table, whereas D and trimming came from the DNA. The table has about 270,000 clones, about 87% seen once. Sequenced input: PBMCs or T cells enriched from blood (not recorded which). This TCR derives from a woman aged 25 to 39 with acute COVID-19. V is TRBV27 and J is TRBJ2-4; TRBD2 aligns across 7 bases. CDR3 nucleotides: TGTGCCAGCAGTTTAGGGATTGTTGGGGGGGGCAAAAACATTCAGTACTTC. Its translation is CASSLGIVGGGKNIQYF.